Following are 28 T cell receptor beta chains from one sample sequenced in a study of Ad26.COV2.S vaccination and SARS-CoV-2 variants. Sequenced by immunoSEQ multiplex PCR; TCRdb stores in-frame clones only, minus some. This repertoire shows around 340,000 clones, about 86% found once; its top ten account for around 11%. Treatment of the sample: roughly 18 received Ad26.COV2.S at low or high dose, single or two shots; about 5 received placebo; per-sample allocation not given. Samples were taken on day 63 after the first vaccine or placebo injection. The starting material was peripheral blood, obtained in a trial of Ad26.COV2.S vaccine versus placebo. These receptors were collected from a person aged 18-60 years who received the Ad26.COV2.S COVID-19 vaccine or a placebo.

The chain is built from TRBV6-5 and TRBJ1-2; no firm D call. The CDR3 loop spans 12 amino acids. CDR1 is MNHEY and CDR2 is SVGAGI in the germline V gene. Trimming took 11 bases from V and 8 from J, leaving 18 bases between them. This chain's CDR3 is CAVLTEGQGYTF. The CDR3 nucleotides read TGTGCCGTACTAACCGAAGGGCAGGGCTACACCTTC.

For the CDR3, the DNA is TGTGCCAGCAGCTCCTCTAGCAATGAGCAGTTCTTC. Encoded protein: CASSSSSNEQFF. The chain carries TRBV7-3 and TRBJ2-1; D uncertain. The CDR3 has 12 amino acids. Germline V gives CDR1 SGHTA, CDR2 FQGTGA. The ends were cut back, 4 bases at V and 6 bases at J, with 7 bases in the middle.

The chain couples TRBV6-2 or TRBV6-3 to TRBJ1-2; no definite D call. The CDR3 loop spans 11 amino acids. V was trimmed by 5 bases and J by 7 bases, leaving 8 bases between them. Germline V gives CDR1 MNHEY, CDR2 SVGEGT. The CDR3 DNA reads TGTGCCAGCAGTCACCGGGTTGGCTACACCTTC. Protein: CASSHRVGYTF.

The CDR3 DNA sequence: TGTGCCAGCAGTTTTTACAGGTCGAACACTGAAGCTTTCTTT. Protein: CASSFYRSNTEAFF. This chain joins TRBV27 and TRBJ1-1, with TRBD1 as a possible D gene (5 bases). The CDR3 has 14 amino acids. Trimming removed 3 bases from V and 1 base from J, with 9 bases in between. Germline V gene lookup returns CDR1 MNHEY and CDR2 SMNVEV (reference sequence).

The chain uses TRBV20-1 and TRBJ2-5; D call uncertain. The CDR3 is made up of 13 amino acids. V was pared by 3 bases and J by 5 bases, with 13 bases between. The germline CDR1 and CDR2 sequences are DFQATT and SNEGSKA (reference sequence). CDR3 amino acids: CSASLSARETQYF. The CDR3 region has the DNA TGCAGTGCTAGTTTGTCGGCGCGGGAGACCCAGTACTTC.

DNA of the CDR3: TGTGCCCGCCAGGGGGGGCAGCCCCAGCATTTT. Its translation: CARQGGQPQHF. The chain couples TRBV6-4 to TRBJ1-5; TRBD1 agrees at 7 bases. The length of the CDR3 is 11 residues. Germline V gene data show CDR1 as MRHNA and CDR2 as SNTAGT. With 11 bases clipped from V and 7 bases from J, the junction kept 5 bases outside the gene matches.

This clone came up once. At one end the junction does not follow the germline gene, possibly because of a read error. V gene TRBV3-1 (or the pseudogene TRBV3-2) combines with J gene TRBJ1-2; D is ambiguous. Germline V lookup: CDR1 LGHDT, CDR2 YNNKEL (reference sequence). The CDR3 has 11 amino acids. In nucleotides, the CDR3 is TGTGCCAGCAGCAAGGCCCAGGCGTTCAGCTTC. This sequence encodes CASSKAQAFSF.

The chain has TRBV6-2 or TRBV6-3 and TRBJ2-7, with 9 bases identical to TRBD1. The germline V gene encodes CDR1 MNHEY and CDR2 SVGEGT. With 0 bases clipped from V and 1 base from J, the junction kept 10 bases outside the gene matches. The CDR3 runs to 18 residues. The CDR3 spells CASSYSWDRVLLSYEQYF. The CDR3 DNA follows: TGTGCCAGCAGTTACTCCTGGGACAGGGTCCTTCTTTCCTACGAGCAGTACTTC.

The chain uses TRBV9 and TRBJ1-2; D ambiguous. V gave up 1 base and J gave up 6 bases, with 10 bases separating them. CDR3 length: 13 amino acids. Germline CDR1 reads SGDLS; CDR2 reads YYNGEE. The CDR3 DNA follows: TGTGCCAGCAGCGTACGGACGCTCGATGGCTACACCTTC. Amino acids: CASSVRTLDGYTF.

The chain is built from TRBV19 and TRBJ2-7; D might be TRBD1 (5 bases). Germline values: CDR1 LNHDA, CDR2 SQIVND (reference sequence). The CDR3 consists of 15 residues. Deletions cut 5 bases from V and 5 bases from J, with 19 bases between. The CDR3 protein is CASSPWSPEGDEQYF. DNA of the CDR3: TGTGCCAGTAGTCCCTGGTCCCCCGAAGGGGACGAGCAGTACTTC.

The rearrangement links TRBV7-2 to TRBJ2-7; 14 bases map to TRBD2. In germline, CDR1 is SGHTA, CDR2 FQGNSA. This CDR3 is built from 14 residues. The trim removed 4 bases at V and 6 bases at J, leaving 2 bases unmatched. This CDR3 reads CASSSGLAGGEQYF. The CDR3 nucleotides read TGTGCCAGCAGCTCCGGACTAGCGGGAGGCGAGCAGTACTTC.

V gene TRBV6-4 combines with J gene TRBJ1-5; TRBD1 matches 7 bases. The V gene's germline CDR1 is MRHNA and CDR2 SNTAGT. The junction had 6 bases not matched to a gene; V was cut back by 5 bases and J by 5 bases. CDR3 length: 14 amino acids. CDR3: CASSPTGWDQPQHF. CDR3 coding DNA: TGTGCCAGCAGTCCGACAGGGTGGGATCAGCCCCAGCATTTT.

The chain employs TRBV19 and TRBJ2-2, with unresolved D. The CDR3 has 11 residues. The V end was cut by 8 bases, the J end by 7 bases, with 8 bases between. Germline CDR1 LNHDA, CDR2 SQIVND (reference sequence). CDR3 amino acids: CASYRSGELFF. The CDR3 DNA follows: TGTGCCAGTTATAGGAGCGGGGAGCTGTTTTTT.

A word on this clone: Other DNA sequences from this sample encode an identical CDR3 as well. The chain has TRBV19 and TRBJ1-1; D is possibly TRBD1 (5 bases). The CDR3 contains 16 residues. The ends were cut back, 5 bases at V and 1 base at J, with 17 bases in the middle. Per germline, CDR1 LNHDA and CDR2 SQIVND (reference sequence). The CDR3 sequence is CASSPPMGRANTEAFF. CDR3 DNA sequence: TGTGCCAGTAGTCCCCCAATGGGCAGGGCGAACACTGAAGCTTTCTTT.

V is TRBV7-2 and J is TRBJ1-3; no firm D call. CDR1 is SGHTA and CDR2 is FQGNSA in the germline V gene. V was clipped by 1 base and J by 4 bases, with 20 bases between them. The CDR3 sequence is 18 residues long. This CDR3 reads CASSLGGWGGLSGNTIYF. In DNA, the CDR3 is TGTGCCAGCAGCTTAGGGGGATGGGGAGGCCTGTCGGGAAACACCATATATTTT.

This chain connects TRBV9 to TRBJ2-1; TRBD1 matches 9 bases. CDR3 length equals 14 residues. Germline V CDR1 and CDR2: SGDLS, YYNGEE. V lost 3 bases, J lost 7 bases, and 5 bases stayed unmatched. The CDR3 loop is CASSAGTGLNEQFF. The CDR3 nucleotides read TGTGCCAGCAGCGCCGGGACAGGGCTAAATGAGCAGTTCTTC.

This chain uses TRBV3-1 (or the pseudogene TRBV3-2) with TRBJ1-1, with D tentatively TRBD1 (5 bases). Germline loops: CDR1 LGHDT, CDR2 YNNKEL (reference sequence). The V and J ends lost 1 base and 7 bases respectively, with 13 bases between them. CDR3 length equals 14 residues. The CDR3 region has the DNA TGTGCCAGCAGCCAAGTTACGAGGGACGTTGAAGCTTTCTTT. This gives the protein CASSQVTRDVEAFF.

CDR3 amino acids: CASSFIDRGPYNEQFF. In nucleotides, the CDR3 is TGTGCCAGTAGTTTCATTGACAGGGGACCCTACAATGAGCAGTTCTTC. V is TRBV19 and J is TRBJ2-1; 8 bases are a match to TRBD1. V dropped 5 bases and J dropped 2; count of bases not matched to a gene: 8. In germline, CDR1 is LNHDA, CDR2 SQIVND (reference sequence). The length of the CDR3 is 16 residues.

V and J are TRBV3-1 (or the pseudogene TRBV3-2) and TRBJ2-7; D gene unclear. The V gene's germline CDR1 is LGHDT and CDR2 YNNKEL (reference sequence). The V end was cut by 3 bases, the J end by 1 base, with 13 bases between. The CDR3 totals 15 residues. The CDR3 loop reads CASSQSRQPSYEQYF. The CDR3 DNA sequence: TGTGCCAGCAGCCAGTCGAGGCAGCCATCCTACGAGCAGTACTTC.

This clone has only one observation. The chain couples TRBV7-9 to TRBJ2-7; 7 bases match TRBD2. Germline loops: CDR1 SEHNR, CDR2 FQNEAQ (reference sequence). This CDR3 is 14 amino acids long. V shed 4 bases, J shed 0 bases, and the junction held 3 bases outside the gene matches. As DNA, the CDR3 is TGTGCCAGCAGCTCCCGGGAGGTCTCCTACGAGCAGTACTTC. Translating gives CASSSREVSYEQYF.

The gene calls are TRBV28 and TRBJ1-4; D gene ambiguous. Germline CDR1 and CDR2: MDHEN and SYDVKM. V was trimmed by 8 bases and J by 11 bases, leaving 12 bases between them. The CDR3 is 11 amino acids. The CDR3 coding sequence is TGTGCCAGCCGTTCGGGTCGGAAACTGTTTTTT. Translation: CASRSGRKLFF.

The chain uses TRBV13 and TRBJ2-7, with 7 bases aligning to TRBD1. This CDR3 spans 17 amino acids. The V segment lost 0 bases and the J segment 0 bases; nucleotides outside the gene matches: 8. The V gene's germline CDR1 is PRHDT and CDR2 FYEKMQ (reference sequence). CDR3 sequence: CASSLGPWKGASYEQYF. DNA of the CDR3: TGTGCCAGCAGCTTAGGGCCGTGGAAGGGGGCCTCCTACGAGCAGTACTTC.

The chain has TRBV6-6 and TRBJ2-7, with D maybe TRBD1 (6 bases). The V gene's germline CDR1 is MNHNY and CDR2 SVGAGI (reference sequence). The length of the CDR3 is 13 residues. V lost 5 bases, J lost 3 bases, and 11 bases lay in between. In DNA, the CDR3 is TGTGCCAGCAGTCACCGGGACATCTACGAGCAGTACTTC. Translated, it gives CASSHRDIYEQYF.

This chain links TRBV28 with TRBJ2-7; perhaps TRBD1 as D (5 bases). The CDR3 covers 14 residues. Germline V gene data show CDR1 as MDHEN and CDR2 as SYDVKM. Trimming pared 7 bases from V and 0 bases from J, leaving 13 bases between. The CDR3 reads CASIGLGDSYEQYF. The CDR3 bases are TGTGCCAGCATCGGCTTAGGGGACTCCTACGAGCAGTACTTC.

J is TRBJ2-7 and V is TRBV5-1; no definite D call. Germline V gene lookup returns CDR1 SGHRS and CDR2 YFSETQ. The germline V and J ends were trimmed by 1 base and 6 bases, with 17 bases remaining between them. The CDR3 sequence is 15 residues long. CDR3 DNA: TGCGCCAGCAGCTTGCGTTCCGGAGTATCTACCGAGCAGTACTTC. It translates to CASSLRSGVSTEQYF.

This chain connects TRBV20-1 to TRBJ1-1; possible D gene TRBD1, 5 bases. V was clipped by 3 bases and J by 5 bases, with 13 bases between them. The CDR3 loop spans 13 amino acids. The germline CDR1 and CDR2 sequences are DFQATT and SNEGSKA (reference sequence). CDR3 residues: CSASRGRGTEAFF. The CDR3 nucleotides read TGCAGTGCTAGTCGGGGGAGAGGGACTGAAGCTTTCTTT.

The gene calls are TRBV7-2 and TRBJ2-1, with 8 bases lining up with TRBD1. Germline loops: CDR1 SGHTA, CDR2 FQGNSA. Trimming took 1 base from V and 5 from J; bases not matched to a gene: 13. The CDR3 is 18 amino acids. CDR3 in amino acids: CASSLVSGQGWKNNEQFF. CDR3 DNA: TGTGCCAGCAGCTTAGTCTCAGGACAGGGATGGAAAAACAATGAGCAGTTCTTC.

The chain combines TRBV12-3 or TRBV12-4 with TRBJ2-1, with 8 bases lining up with TRBD1. J gave up 5 bases and V 6 bases, and 3 bases lay outside the gene matches. CDR3 size: 13 residues. CDR3 in amino acids: CASSGQGHNEQFF. In nucleotides, the CDR3 is TGTGCCAGCAGCGGACAGGGCCACAATGAGCAGTTCTTC.